The 12 T cell receptor beta chains below come from one sample, sequenced in a study of blood T cell repertoires in COVID-19. The assay was immunoSEQ multiplex PCR, and TCRdb's table has in-frame clones only and misses some. The sample holds some 190,000 clones; under 90% are singletons and the top ten take roughly 6.4%. The sample taken for sequencing was peripheral blood. The receptor set was obtained from a man aged 55 to 69 with acute or convalescent COVID-19.

The V and J genes are TRBV4-3 and TRBJ2-1; D may be TRBD1 (7 bases). This CDR3 is 18 amino acids long. Germline lookup yields CDR1 LGHNA and CDR2 YSLEER. V lost 0 bases and J 9 bases, leaving 24 bases between the germline ends. DNA for the CDR3: TGCGCCAGCAGCCAAGATCTCCCCCGGCAGGGGGGTACTGGTGAGCAGTTCTTC. It yields the protein CASSQDLPRQGGTGEQFF.

This chain joins TRBV3-1 (or the pseudogene TRBV3-2) and TRBJ1-2; 11 bases fit TRBD1. This CDR3 contains 14 residues. The J segment lost 7 bases and the V segment lost 4 bases, leaving 5 bases of the junction unmatched. The germline CDR1 and CDR2 sequences are LGHDT and YNNKEL (reference sequence). CDR3 sequence: CASSLGQGASGYTF. The CDR3 bases are TGTGCCAGCAGCCTAGGACAGGGGGCCAGTGGCTACACCTTC.

This clone was recorded once. In DNA form, the CDR3 reads TGCGCCAGCAGCCAAGCCCTAGCCGGTACCTACGAGCAGTACTTC. It yields the protein CASSQALAGTYEQYF. The chain has TRBV4-1 and TRBJ2-7; possibly TRBD2 for D (5 bases). Trimming pared 1 base from V and 2 bases from J, leaving 12 bases between. This CDR3 has 15 amino acids. Germline lookup yields CDR1 MGHRA and CDR2 YSYEKL.

The chain recombines TRBV28 with TRBJ2-7; tentative D call: TRBD2 (5 bases). Germline assignment: CDR1 MDHEN and CDR2 SYDVKM. The CDR3 is made up of 12 amino acids. The V gene lost 11 bases and the J gene lost 2 bases, with 13 bases spanning the gap. The CDR3 protein is CASRGPAYEQYF. The CDR3 bases are TGTGCCTCCAGAGGGCCAGCCTACGAGCAGTACTTC.

V is TRBV3-1 (or the pseudogene TRBV3-2) and J is TRBJ1-4; maybe TRBD1 (6 bases). The CDR3 is made up of 15 amino acids. Trimming cost V 3 bases and J 5 bases, with 13 bases left between them. Germline V gene lookup returns CDR1 LGHDT and CDR2 YNNKEL (reference sequence). The CDR3 spells CASSQLGTGNEKLFF. CDR3 in DNA: TGTGCCAGCAGCCAGTTGGGAACAGGGAATGAAAAACTGTTTTTT.

The chain has TRBV30 and TRBJ2-1; 7 positions agree with TRBD2. CDR1 is GTSNPN and CDR2 is SVGIG in the germline V gene (reference sequence). V lost 3 bases and J lost 5; bases outside the gene matches: 10. The CDR3 is made up of 15 amino acids. The CDR3 DNA follows: TGTGCCTGGAGCCTAGGGGAGGGGTGGAACAATGAGCAGTTCTTC. Its translation: CAWSLGEGWNNEQFF. Full variable domain (remainder filled in from reference TRBV30 and TRBJ2-1): SQTIHQWPATLVQPVGSPLSLECTVEGTSNPNLYWYRQAAGRGLQLLFYSVGIGQISSEVPQNLSASRPQDRQFILSSKKLLLSDSGFYLCAWSLGEGWNNEQFFGPGTRLTVL.

The chain carries TRBV6-2 or TRBV6-3 and TRBJ2-3, with D possibly matching TRBD2 (6 bases). This CDR3 contains 14 residues. The V and J ends lost 2 bases and 4 bases respectively, with 10 bases between them. Germline V CDR1 and CDR2: MNHEY, SVGEGT. CDR3 bases: TGTGCCAGCAGTTACGGGGCTAGCGCAGATACGCAGTATTTT. This sequence encodes CASSYGASADTQYF.

The CDR3 bases are TGTGCCACCAGTGATAGACAGGGGACCCCGGCCCAGCATTTT. Translated, it gives CATSDRQGTPAQHF. The chain links TRBV24-1 to TRBJ1-5; 8 bases line up with TRBD1. V was clipped by 3 bases and J by 11 bases; unmatched bases: 8. The CDR3 loop spans 14 amino acids. Germline V lookup: CDR1 KGHDR, CDR2 SFDVKD.

This sequence joins TRBV19 and TRBJ1-2; D is undetermined. There are 16 residues in the CDR3. Looked up from germline, CDR1 is LNHDA and CDR2 is SQIVND (reference sequence). The V end lost 2 bases, the J end lost 0 bases, and 13 bases lay between the germline ends. The CDR3, as DNA: TGTGCCAGTAGTATATCGGCAGGCGAAGCTAACTATGGCTACACCTTC. Translating it yields CASSISAGEANYGYTF.

This chain uses TRBV5-1 with TRBJ1-4; 9 bases are a match to TRBD1. The V segment lost 4 bases and the J segment 8 bases; nucleotides outside the gene matches: 6. Germline loops: CDR1 SGHRS, CDR2 YFSETQ. There are 14 residues in the CDR3. CDR3 residues: CASSRDRVKEKLFF. The CDR3 nucleotides are TGCGCCAGCAGCCGGGACAGGGTGAAGGAAAAACTGTTTTTT.

This CDR3 reads CASSLPTGRNYEQYF. CDR3 sequence (DNA): TGCGCCAGCAGCTTGCCTACAGGGCGAAACTACGAGCAGTACTTC. The chain carries TRBV5-1 and TRBJ2-7, with a weak D call TRBD1 (6 bases). Trimming shortened V by 1 base and J by 3 bases, and 14 bases separated the two germline ends. The CDR3 totals 15 residues. Germline loops: CDR1 SGHRS, CDR2 YFSETQ.

V and J are TRBV5-6 and TRBJ2-3; D gene uncertain. Deletions cut 3 bases from V and 2 bases from J, with 7 bases between. The CDR3 loop spans 13 amino acids. Germline values: CDR1 SGHDT, CDR2 YYEEEE. CDR3 DNA sequence: TGTGCCAGCAGCTACCAGAACACAGATACGCAGTATTTT. It is translated as CASSYQNTDTQYF.